Shown below are 31 T cell receptor beta chains from a single sample sequenced in a study of tumor-infiltrating lymphocytes in primary liver carcinoma (dated by TCRdb to about 2017). RNA from unsorted whole blood was extracted with TRIzol reagent, and germline DNA was obtained with the DNeasy Blood & Tissue kit. For sequencing, an Illumina HiSeq 2500 was employed. Using a constant-region primer and ProtoScript II reverse transcriptase, TCRbeta-specific cDNA was reverse-transcribed from about 460 ng total RNA. Construction of the TCRbeta libraries relied on three nested rounds of multiplex PCR, following a slightly modified ARM-PCR procedure. The first two PCR rounds used multiplex TRBV1-TRBV30 forward primers with a Cbeta reverse primer, each for approximately 11 cycles. Clones were called with MiXCR by TCRdb after fastp trimmed the public reads at Q25, and only in-frame beta chains were retained. When rows share a CDR3 protein, they turn into one entry using the most common DNA and genes. The sample table shows around 330,000 distinct CDR3 sequences, and 50% to 75% are seen once. Around 15% of the sample lies in the top ten.

The sequenced sample was peripheral blood. The receptor set was obtained from a woman between 25 and 40 years old with primary liver carcinoma and hepatitis B virus infection.

This clonotype has only a few counts. This may be a read error: a much more frequent sequence differs by one nucleotide. V is TRBV11-2 and J is TRBJ2-5; no clear D gene. CDR1 SGHAT and CDR2 FQNNGV come from the germline V gene. The germline V and J ends were trimmed by 4 bases and 5 bases, with 8 bases remaining between them. The CDR3 sequence is 12 residues long. CDR3 residues: CASSSVRETQYF. The CDR3 DNA is TGTGCCAGCAGCTCAGTTCGGGAGACCCAGTACTTC.

This chain links TRBV30 with TRBJ2-1, with TRBD2 matching 14 bases. The germline V gene encodes CDR1 GTSNPN and CDR2 SVGIG (reference sequence). Trimming at V came to 3 bases and at J to 10 bases, leaving 20 bases not matched to a gene. There are 19 residues in the CDR3. CDR3 bases: TGTGCCTGGAGCACAGGGGGCGGGACTAGCGGGAGTCTGGCCTGGGAGCAGTTCTTC. This gives the protein CAWSTGGGTSGSLAWEQFF.

The count of this clonotype is one. The junction departs from the called germline gene at one end, perhaps through a read error. V is TRBV10-1 and J is TRBJ1-1; no firm D call. Germline V gene sequence: CDR1 WNHNN, CDR2 SYGVQD (reference sequence). This CDR3 region has 14 residues. CDR3 coding DNA: TGTGCCGGCAGTGTTACAGCGGGAGGCACTGAAGCTTTCTTT. Residues: CAGSVTAGGTEAFF.

As for this clonotype: A read error may be the cause here, since a much bigger clone is one base away. The rearrangement joins TRBV5-1 to TRBJ1-1; D remains ambiguous. The CDR3 is made up of 13 amino acids. CDR1 SGHRS and CDR2 YFSETQ come from the germline V gene. V was trimmed by 0 bases and J by 6 bases, leaving 9 bases between them. CDR3 DNA: TGCGCCAGCAGCTTGGGTCCTGACGCTGAAGCTTTCTTT. Protein: CASSLGPDAEAFF.

The rearrangement joins TRBV11-1 to TRBJ2-5; D call uncertain. Germline CDR1 reads SGHAT; CDR2 reads FQDESV (reference sequence). The ends were cut back, 9 bases at V and 3 bases at J, with 14 bases in the middle. The CDR3 runs 13 residues. In DNA form, the CDR3 reads TGTGCCAGTAACTCGACGGATAAAGAGACCCAGTACTTC. This codes for CASNSTDKETQYF.

This clonotype came up a few times. The rearrangement joins TRBV21-1 to TRBJ2-7; the table's D call, TRBD2, has no DNA check behind it. TRBV21-1 is termed a pseudogene. The CDR3 is 16 amino acids. The CDR3 DNA sequence: TGTGCCAGCAGCAAAGAAGGACTAGCGGGATTCAACGAGCAGTACTTC. Protein product: CASSKEGLAGFNEQYF.

The chain is built from TRBV10-3 and TRBJ2-3; a weak D match, TRBD2 (5 bases). The CDR3 contains 15 residues. Germline values: CDR1 ENHRY, CDR2 SYGVKD. The ends were cut back, 4 bases at V and 0 bases at J, with 11 bases in the middle. The CDR3 spells CAISVQSGSTDTQYF. In DNA, the CDR3 is TGTGCCATCAGTGTGCAGAGCGGTAGCACAGATACGCAGTATTTT.

Note on this clonotype: A read error is possible here, since a much larger clone lies one base away. V and J are TRBV6-5 and TRBJ2-7; D gene uncertain. The CDR3 spans 15 residues. Germline V gene data show CDR1 as MNHEY and CDR2 as SVGAGI. CDR3 region: CASRYSTQLSYEQYF. CDR3 DNA sequence: TGTGCCAGCAGATACTCGACGCAGCTCTCCTACGAGCAGTACTTC.

In its sample, this clonotype was seen a few times. The rearrangement uses TRBV5-6 and TRBJ2-5; D remains unclear. Trimming cost V 0 bases and J 5 bases, with 14 bases left between them. The CDR3 runs to 15 residues. CDR1 is SGHDT, CDR2 YYEEEE, per germline. CDR3 sequence (DNA): TGTGCCAGCAGCTTGGGAAGTCCGCTTAGGGAGACCCAGTACTTC. As protein: CASSLGSPLRETQYF.

Notes on this clonotype: A read error may produce the germline difference seen at one junction end. The CDR3 is CASSPIAGGEETQYF. As DNA, the CDR3 is TGTGCCAGCAGTCCAATAGCGGGAGGGGAGGAGACCCAGTATTTC. V and J are TRBV6-5 and TRBJ2-5, with 11 bases aligning to TRBD2. The germline V gene encodes CDR1 MNHEY and CDR2 SVGAGI. This CDR3 spans 15 amino acids.

As regards this clonotype: Relative to the germline gene, one junction end is altered; a read error may explain this. The genes are TRBV28 and TRBJ2-3; a possible D gene is TRBD2 (6 bases). Germline V gene sequence: CDR1 MDHEN, CDR2 SYDVKM. The CDR3 has 16 amino acids. The CDR3: CASSPPNLQGLYTQYF. The CDR3 DNA sequence: TGTGCTAGCAGCCCCCCTAACCTCCAGGGACTGTATACGCAGTATTTC.

Regarding this clonotype: This sequence may be a read error, since a much larger clone differs from it by one base. CDR3 coding DNA: TGCGCCAGCAGCCAAGTGACGTCTAGCGGGAGGAAGCAGTTCTTC. This translates into CASSQVTSSGRKQFF. The chain uses TRBV4-1 and TRBJ2-1; 11 bases map to TRBD2. CDR3 length: 15 residues. V shed 1 base and J 11 bases; nucleotides not matched to a gene: 7. CDR1 and CDR2 from the germline V gene are MGHRA and YSYEKL.

A note on this clonotype: The CDR3 does not close with the conserved phenylalanine or tryptophan, likely indicating a read error. The rearrangement joins TRBV11-3 to TRBJ2-6; the D is unclear. V was cut by 4 bases and J by 2 bases, with 6 bases left in between. CDR1 and CDR2 (germline): SGHNT, YENEEA. This CDR3 has 14 residues. CDR3 region: CASSSPTGANVLTL. For the CDR3, the DNA is TGTGCCAGCAGCTCCCCAACTGGGGCCAACGTCCTGACTCTC.

In the case of this clonotype: This may stem from a read error, because a much larger clone lies one nucleotide away. This chain connects TRBV6-2 or TRBV6-3 to TRBJ2-5; a possible D gene is TRBD2 (5 bases). CDR3 length: 14 amino acids. The V gene's germline CDR1 is MNHEY and CDR2 SVGEGT. The CDR3 reads CASSYSDSQGTQYF. The DNA of the CDR3 is TGTGCCAGCAGTTACTCGGACTCTCAAGGGACCCAGTACTTC.

This rearrangement joins TRBV7-2 to TRBJ2-3, with D perhaps TRBD2 (6 bases). V dropped 5 bases and J dropped 14 bases, with 26 bases sitting between them. This CDR3 region has 15 residues. Germline V gene data show CDR1 as SGHTA and CDR2 as FQGNSA. The CDR3 nucleotides read TGTACCAGCAGCCCCACCGTGACTAGTGTAGCCGCGGGGTATTTT. This gives the protein CTSSPTVTSVAAGYF.

The rearrangement uses TRBV4-1 and TRBJ2-7; weak D call: TRBD2 (5 bases). The germline V gene has CDR1 MGHRA and CDR2 YSYEKL. CDR3 length equals 14 residues. The ends were cut back, 4 bases at V and 6 bases at J, with 16 bases in the middle. CDR3 protein: CASSLDPSAGEQYF. The CDR3 coding sequence is TGCGCCAGCAGCCTAGATCCCTCCGCGGGCGAGCAGTACTTC.

A note on this clonotype: Likely a read error: the CDR3 ends without its conserved phenylalanine or tryptophan. The gene calls are TRBV29-1 and TRBJ1-2; the D is unclear. The V gene lost 7 bases and the J gene lost 5 bases, with 11 bases spanning the gap. CDR1 and CDR2 (germline): SQVTM, ANQGSEA. The length of the CDR3 is 11 residues. CDR3 residues: CSALVPYGYTL. The CDR3 bases are TGCAGCGCTTTGGTCCCATATGGCTACACCCTC.

The V gene is TRBV11-2, the J gene TRBJ2-7; D is unclear. Germline CDR1 and CDR2: SGHAT and FQNNGV. This CDR3 has 15 amino acids. Trimming removed 3 bases from V and 7 bases from J, with 19 bases in between. CDR3 DNA sequence: TGTGCCAGCAGCTTTGGGTCGGGCCACATAGTTGAGCAGTACTTC. This encodes CASSFGSGHIVEQYF.

The table lists this clonotype with many counts. The chain combines TRBV6-2 or TRBV6-3 with TRBJ2-7; D perhaps matches TRBD2 (6 bases). V lost 6 bases and J lost 2, with 14 bases in between. The CDR3 sequence is 14 residues long. CDR1 is MNHEY, CDR2 SVGEGT, per germline. The CDR3 region has the DNA TGTGCCAGCAGGCGACACGGAGGGACCTACGAGCAGTACTTC. The encoded protein is CASRRHGGTYEQYF.

The chain links TRBV28 to TRBJ2-7, with 10 bases lining up with TRBD2. The CDR3 consists of 17 residues. Looked up from germline, CDR1 is MDHEN and CDR2 is SYDVKM. V shed 2 bases, J shed 5 bases, and the junction held 12 bases outside the gene matches. The chain's CDR3 is CASSLDASGRSKDEQYF. In DNA, the CDR3 is TGTGCCAGCAGTTTAGACGCTAGCGGGAGATCAAAAGACGAGCAGTACTTC.

The V gene is TRBV5-5, the J gene TRBJ1-2; D ambiguous. The CDR3 consists of 14 residues. With 3 bases removed from V and 4 bases from J, the gap between germline ends came to 13 bases. CDR1 SGHKS and CDR2 YYEKEE come from the germline V gene (reference sequence). CDR3 nucleotides: TGTGCCAGCAGCTCAGGACTGTCGATCTATGGCTACACCTTC. Encoded protein: CASSSGLSIYGYTF.

As regards this clonotype: A much larger clone is a single base away; this may be a read error. V usage is TRBV6-1 and J usage is TRBJ1-1; no clear D. The CDR3 loop spans 14 amino acids. CDR1 is MNHNS and CDR2 is SASEGT in the germline V gene. CDR3 region: CASRKAQGLYEVFF. Written as DNA, the CDR3 is TGTGCCAGCAGGAAAGCTCAAGGTCTGTATGAAGTTTTCTTT.

This clonotype was observed a few times. The chain carries TRBV30 and TRBJ2-7, with TRBD1 matching 10 bases. Germline V gene data show CDR1 as GTSNPN and CDR2 as SVGIG (reference sequence). V dropped 4 bases and J dropped 2; count of bases not matched to a gene: 5. The CDR3 contains 14 residues. The CDR3 DNA sequence: TGTGCCTGGATGGACAGGGGGAGGACCTACGAGCAGTACTTC. Translating gives CAWMDRGRTYEQYF.

The J gene is TRBJ1-2, the V gene TRBV14; possible D gene TRBD1, 5 bases. Germline V gene data show CDR1 as SGHDN and CDR2 as FVKESK. The CDR3 sequence is 21 residues long. V lost 4 bases and J 1 base, leaving 31 bases between the germline ends. CDR3 bases: TGTGCCAGCAGCCCATCGAAGTTCAGGGTGATGGGCGGATGGTTTAACTATGGCTACACCTTC. Amino acid sequence: CASSPSKFRVMGGWFNYGYTF.

The V and J genes are TRBV4-1 and TRBJ2-7, with D perhaps matching TRBD1 or TRBD2 (5 bases each). The CDR3 sequence is 14 residues long. The germline gives CDR1 MGHRA, CDR2 YSYEKL. Trimming stripped 4 bases from V and 6 bases from J, with 16 bases between. The CDR3 protein is CASSPDGGWREQYF. CDR3 sequence (DNA): TGCGCCAGCAGCCCTGATGGGGGTTGGCGCGAGCAGTACTTC.

The chain carries TRBV11-1 and TRBJ2-1, with 10 bases that match TRBD2. This CDR3 spans 16 amino acids. Germline V gene data show CDR1 as SGHAT and CDR2 as FQDESV (reference sequence). Trimming took 8 bases from V and 3 from J; bases not matched to a gene: 10. The CDR3 region is CASGKSRTSGYNEQFF. CDR3 DNA: TGTGCCAGCGGCAAAAGCCGGACTAGCGGCTACAATGAGCAGTTCTTC.

The chain recombines TRBV29-1 with TRBJ1-1, with a possible D match to TRBD1 (6 bases). Germline lookup yields CDR1 SQVTM and CDR2 ANQGSEA. Trimming took off 2 bases at V and 6 bases at J, with 16 bases between the two ends. The CDR3 totals 14 residues. The CDR3 reads CSVEYVGGNAEAFF. The DNA of the CDR3 is TGCAGCGTTGAATACGTTGGGGGCAACGCTGAAGCTTTCTTT. The entire variable domain, with the rest obtained from reference TRBV29-1 and TRBJ1-1, is as follows: SAVISQKPSRDICQRGTSLTIQCQVDSQVTMMFWYRQQPGQSLTLIATANQGSEATYESGFVIDKFPISRPNLTFSTLTVSNMSPEDSSIYLCSVEYVGGNAEAFFGQGTRLTVV.

The V gene is TRBV7-8, the J gene TRBJ2-1; perhaps D is TRBD1 or TRBD2 (5 bases each). Germline V gene data show CDR1 as SGHVS and CDR2 as FQNEAQ. The CDR3 contains 15 residues. The V and J ends lost 5 bases and 4 bases respectively, with 15 bases between them. CDR3 sequence reads: CASSTYFGGYNEQFF. In DNA, the CDR3 is TGTGCCAGCAGCACCTATTTTGGGGGATACAATGAGCAGTTCTTC.

The V and J genes are TRBV11-2 and TRBJ2-2; TRBD2 is a possible D gene (5 bases). CDR1 is SGHAT and CDR2 is FQNNGV in the germline V gene. V shed 6 bases and J shed 9 bases, with 14 bases lying between them. This CDR3 region has 13 residues. The CDR3 DNA reads as TGTGCCAGCAGACCTAGACTAAGCAGGGAGCTGTTTTTT. It encodes CASRPRLSRELFF.

This clonotype was picked up many times. V gene TRBV11-3 combines with J gene TRBJ2-1, with 9 bases lining up with TRBD2. The CDR3 totals 16 residues. V shed 1 base, J shed 6 bases, and the junction held 7 bases outside the gene matches. Germline loops: CDR1 SGHNT, CDR2 YENEEA. The CDR3 here is CASSLGWREGPNEQFF. CDR3 DNA sequence: TGTGCCAGCAGCTTAGGCTGGCGGGAGGGCCCCAATGAGCAGTTCTTC.

With respect to this clonotype: A read error may account for a junction end that differs from germline. The CDR3 bases are TGTGCCAGCCGCCAAACAGGGAATGCTGGGGCCAACGTCCTGACTTTC. Translated: CASRQTGNAGANVLTF. The rearrangement links TRBV4-2 to TRBJ2-6; D is possibly TRBD1 (6 bases). The CDR3 covers 16 residues. Germline lookup yields CDR1 LGHNA and CDR2 YNFKEQ.